Following are 25 T cell receptor beta chains from one sample sequenced in a study of CD8+CD57+ T cells in acquired aplastic anemia. TCR beta VDJ combinations and CDR3 sequences were profiled from genomic DNA. TCRdb reanalysed the reads using MiXCR and keeps one entry per CDR3 protein. The sample yields about 190,000 distinct CDR3 sequences, roughly half seen once. Selection for sequencing was limited to patients who had shown CD8+CD57+ cell expansion by flow cytometry. The sequenced sample was sorted CD4+, CD8+, or CD8+CD57+ T cells (not recorded which) from PBMCs. Source of these receptors: a human donor with aplastic anemia.

The chain uses TRBV15 and TRBJ2-3; D gene unclear. V dropped 0 bases and J dropped 6 bases, with 7 bases sitting between them. The germline V gene encodes CDR1 LNHNV and CDR2 YYDKDF (reference sequence). The CDR3 runs 13 residues. This CDR3 reads CATSRDLSDTQYF. CDR3 DNA: TGTGCCACCAGCAGAGATCTCTCGGATACGCAGTATTTT.

The chain combines TRBV28 with TRBJ1-1; D may be TRBD1 (6 bases). The CDR3 covers 15 residues. CDR1 MDHEN and CDR2 SYDVKM come from the germline V gene. V was shortened by 8 bases and J by 4 bases, with 20 bases between the two germline ends. The CDR3 sequence is CASADGGASGTEAFF. In DNA, the CDR3 is TGTGCCAGCGCCGACGGGGGGGCGTCAGGCACTGAAGCTTTCTTT. The full variable domain, its missing parts supplied by reference TRBV28 and TRBJ1-1, is DVKVTQSSRYLVKRTGEKVFLECVQDMDHENMFWYRQDPGLGLRLIYFSYDVKMKEKGDIPEGYSVSREKKERFSLILESASTNQTSMYLCASADGGASGTEAFFGQGTRLTVV.

Comment on this clonotype: A read error is possible here, since a much larger clone lies one base away. The J gene is TRBJ1-3, the V gene TRBV7-2; D ambiguous. There are 13 residues in the CDR3. The germline CDR1 and CDR2 sequences are SGHTA and FQGNSA. CDR3 DNA sequence: TGTGCCGGCAGCATCTCGCAGGGAAACACCATATATTTT. It is translated as CAGSISQGNTIYF.

As concerns this clonotype: This may come from a read error, since a much larger clone is one base off. V usage is TRBV2 and J usage is TRBJ2-3, with D perhaps matching TRBD1 (5 bases). The CDR3 is made up of 14 amino acids. CDR1 SNHLY and CDR2 FYNNEI come from the germline V gene. As DNA, the CDR3 is TGTGCCAGCAGTGAAGCGCTTTTTACAGGTACGCAGTATTTT. It yields the protein CASSEALFTGTQYF.

Points on this clonotype: Being one base from a much bigger clone, this may be a read error. V usage is TRBV6-1 and J usage is TRBJ1-3; no firm D call. This CDR3 is built from 13 residues. Trimming cost V 6 bases and J 0 bases, with 6 bases left between them. Germline CDR1 MNHNS, CDR2 SASEGT. CDR3: CASRASSGNTIYF. For the CDR3, the DNA is TGTGCCAGCAGAGCCAGCTCTGGAAACACCATATATTTT.

This clonotype came up many times. This sequence joins TRBV4-2 and TRBJ1-5; D not resolved. V was clipped by 2 bases and J by 2 bases, with 13 bases between them. Germline V gene lookup returns CDR1 LGHNA and CDR2 YNFKEQ. The CDR3 covers 16 residues. The CDR3 DNA reads as TGTGCCAGCAGCCAACTGTCGGGGTTGGGCAATCAGCCCCAGCATTTT. It specifies CASSQLSGLGNQPQHF.

This sequence joins TRBV19 and TRBJ2-7; weak D call: TRBD2 (5 bases). The CDR3 totals 13 residues. Germline V gene data show CDR1 as LNHDA and CDR2 as SQIVND (reference sequence). Trimming removed 3 bases from V and 7 bases from J, with 13 bases in between. The CDR3 sequence is CASSMGDTGEQYF. The CDR3 region has the DNA TGTGCCAGTAGTATGGGCGATACGGGGGAGCAGTACTTC. Using reference TRBV19 and TRBJ2-7 for the parts outside the CDR3, the full variable domain is DGGITQSPKYLFRKEGQNVTLSCEQNLNHDAMYWYRQDPGQGLRLIYYSQIVNDFQKGDIAEGYSVSREKKESFPLTVTSAQKNPTAFYLCASSMGDTGEQYFGPGTRLTVT.

The table lists this clonotype with many counts. The genes are TRBV9 and TRBJ2-1; no definite D call. The germline V gene encodes CDR1 SGDLS and CDR2 YYNGEE. Between the trimmed V and J ends, which lost 0 bases and 4 bases, there was a span of 8 bases. The CDR3 length is 14 residues. CDR3 nucleotides: TGTGCCAGCAGCGTAGAGCCAAATTACAATGAGCAGTTCTTC. It translates to CASSVEPNYNEQFF.

This clonotype is a singleton in its sample. The chain employs TRBV28 and TRBJ2-6; possible D gene TRBD2, 6 bases. Germline lookup yields CDR1 MDHEN and CDR2 SYDVKM. CDR3 size: 17 residues. V lost 4 bases to trimming and J lost 0 bases, with 13 bases between them. The CDR3 sequence is CASSSRGLSSGANVLTF. For the CDR3, the DNA is TGTGCCAGCAGTTCGCGGGGCCTCAGCTCTGGGGCCAACGTCCTGACTTTC. Full variable domain (outside the CDR3, taken from reference TRBV28 and TRBJ2-6): DVKVTQSSRYLVKRTGEKVFLECVQDMDHENMFWYRQDPGLGLRLIYFSYDVKMKEKGDIPEGYSVSREKKERFSLILESASTNQTSMYLCASSSRGLSSGANVLTFGAGSRLTVL.

The J gene is TRBJ1-1, the V gene TRBV20-1; D ambiguous. Germline CDR1 is DFQATT and CDR2 is SNEGSKA (reference sequence). V was clipped by 4 bases and J by 6 bases, with 12 bases between them. This CDR3 is built from 12 residues. CDR3 DNA: TGCAGTGCTAAGAGGAGCTACGCTGAAGCTTTCTTT. It translates to CSAKRSYAEAFF.

V and J are TRBV12-3 or TRBV12-4 and TRBJ2-7; 9 bases are shared with TRBD2. V shed 6 bases, J shed 5 bases, and the junction held 11 bases outside the gene matches. CDR3 length equals 15 residues. The CDR3 here is CASRGEAGGLHEQYF. The CDR3 DNA is TGTGCCAGCAGGGGCGAAGCGGGAGGACTTCACGAGCAGTACTTC.

Many counts were recorded for this clonotype. The chain has TRBV6-4 and TRBJ1-2; D call uncertain. Germline V CDR1 and CDR2: MRHNA, SNTAGT. The length of the CDR3 is 13 residues. Trimming cost V 6 bases and J 5 bases, with 13 bases left between them. CDR3 nucleotide sequence: TGTGCCAGCAGCCCCGACGGATCTTATGGCTACACCTTC. Protein: CASSPDGSYGYTF.

By sample share, this clonotype is medium-sized. The gene calls are TRBV15 and TRBJ1-6; D remains ambiguous. CDR3 length: 12 amino acids. CDR1 LNHNV and CDR2 YYDKDF come from the germline V gene (reference sequence). Trimming left V 5 bases short and J 10 bases short, with 9 bases between. The CDR3 region is CATSLGYSPLHF. The CDR3 nucleotides read TGTGCCACCAGCTTGGGCTACTCACCCCTCCACTTT.

This clonotype was detected a few times. The V gene is TRBV6-1, the J gene TRBJ2-7; TRBD1 agrees at 10 bases. This CDR3 contains 14 residues. The germline V gene encodes CDR1 MNHNS and CDR2 SASEGT. J gave up 4 bases and V 2 bases, and 2 bases lay outside the gene matches. The CDR3 DNA sequence: TGTGCCAGCAGTGAACCGGGACAGGGGTACGAGCAGTACTTC. Its translation is CASSEPGQGYEQYF.

In this sample, this clonotype turned up many times. The chain couples TRBV24-1 to TRBJ2-3; 10 positions match TRBD2. V gave up 4 bases and J gave up 2 bases; unmatched junction bases: 20. Germline values: CDR1 KGHDR, CDR2 SFDVKD. CDR3 length equals 21 residues. This chain's CDR3 is CATSEAAGGGAWVVITDTQYF. The CDR3, as DNA: TGTGCCACCAGTGAGGCAGCGGGAGGGGGTGCATGGGTGGTCATCACAGATACGCAGTATTTT.

The rearrangement uses TRBV19 and TRBJ1-6, with 9 bases aligning to TRBD1. CDR1 LNHDA and CDR2 SQIVND come from the germline V gene (reference sequence). This CDR3 has 15 residues. The V and J ends lost 3 bases and 10 bases, in that order; junction bases with no gene match: 7. In nucleotides, the CDR3 is TGTGCCAGTAGTATCGAGGGACAGGGCTGGTCACCCCTCCACTTT. This encodes CASSIEGQGWSPLHF. Drawing the rest from reference TRBV19 and TRBJ1-6, the complete variable domain is DGGITQSPKYLFRKEGQNVTLSCEQNLNHDAMYWYRQDPGQGLRLIYYSQIVNDFQKGDIAEGYSVSREKKESFPLTVTSAQKNPTAFYLCASSIEGQGWSPLHFGNGTRLTVT.

A remark on this clonotype: In this CDR3 the conserved last residue, phenylalanine or tryptophan, is missing, so a read error is likely. The chain carries TRBV2 and TRBJ1-2; 7 bases map to TRBD1. The ends lost 6 bases at V and 4 bases at J; junction bases unmatched: 5. Germline loops: CDR1 SNHLY, CDR2 FYNNEI. This CDR3 comprises 13 residues. The CDR3 nucleotides read TGTGCCAGCAGGGGGACAGACATCTATGGCTACACCTCT. Translated: CASRGTDIYGYTS.

This clonotype was detected ten times or more. The rearrangement uses TRBV12-3 or TRBV12-4 and TRBJ1-5; no firm D call. V shed 4 bases and J shed 7 bases, with 17 bases lying between them. There are 15 residues in the CDR3. The CDR3 nucleotides read TGTGCCAGCAGTTCATGGTTCTCGCGGAGCCAGCCCCAGCATTTT. It is translated as CASSSWFSRSQPQHF.

The table lists this clonotype with a few counts. The chain has TRBV29-1 and TRBJ2-5, with D uncertain. Germline CDR1 SQVTM, CDR2 ANQGSEA. Trimming removed 2 bases at V and 9 bases at J, with 13 bases between. This CDR3 is 12 amino acids long. CDR3 DNA sequence: TGCAGCGTTGAACCCACCATTGACGCCCAGTACTTC. This codes for CSVEPTIDAQYF. The full variable domain, rest sourced from reference TRBV29-1 and TRBJ2-5, is SAVISQKPSRDICQRGTSLTIQCQVDSQVTMMFWYRQQPGQSLTLIATANQGSEATYESGFVIDKFPISRPNLTFSTLTVSNMSPEDSSIYLCSVEPTIDAQYFGPGTRLLVL.

The chain links TRBV11-1 to TRBJ2-1; 11 bases line up with TRBD2. The V and J ends lost 5 bases and 7 bases, in that order; junction bases with no gene match: 7. Germline lookup yields CDR1 SGHAT and CDR2 FQDESV (reference sequence). The CDR3 runs 15 residues. Here the CDR3 reads CASSPVGTSGNEQFF. The CDR3 DNA is TGTGCCAGCAGCCCAGTCGGGACTAGCGGAAATGAGCAGTTCTTC.

A remark on this clonotype: The conserved phenylalanine or tryptophan is not found at the CDR3 terminus, so this likely reflects a read error. This chain's CDR3 is CASSLVAGSSTDTQYS. The DNA of the CDR3 is TGCGCCAGCAGCTTGGTGGCGGGTTCTAGCACAGATACGCAGTATTCT. The genes are TRBV5-1 and TRBJ2-3, with D perhaps matching TRBD2 (5 bases). V shed 0 bases and J shed 0 bases, with 11 bases lying between them. This CDR3 comprises 16 residues. Germline CDR1 and CDR2: SGHRS and YFSETQ.

The rearrangement links TRBV24-1 to TRBJ1-5, with D unresolved. Germline-derived CDR1 and CDR2 are KGHDR and SFDVKD. This CDR3 has 15 residues. The ends were cut back, 5 bases at V and 8 bases at J, with 18 bases in the middle. The CDR3 coding sequence is TGTGCCACCAGTGGAGATTTGGGTGGAAATGAGCCCCAGCATTTT. Amino acids: CATSGDLGGNEPQHF.

J is TRBJ1-2 and V is TRBV24-1; TRBD1 matches 8 bases. This CDR3 contains 13 residues. Germline V gene sequence: CDR1 KGHDR, CDR2 SFDVKD. V lost 3 bases to trimming and J lost 8 bases; unmatched junction nucleotides: 4. This CDR3 is CATSDRSGGGYTF. The CDR3 region has the DNA TGTGCCACCAGTGATCGGTCAGGGGGCGGCTACACCTTC.

About this clonotype itself: Compared with germline, one end of the junction differs, possibly owing to a read error. This chain joins TRBV11-2 and TRBJ2-1; tentatively, D is TRBD1 (6 bases). The germline V gene encodes CDR1 SGHAT and CDR2 FQNNGV. The CDR3 sequence is 16 residues long. The CDR3 here is CASSPRGTSSYNKQFF. Written as DNA, the CDR3 is TGTGCCAGCAGCCCACGAGGGACAAGCTCCTACAATAAGCAGTTCTTC. Looking up the rest from reference TRBV11-2 and TRBJ2-1 gives the full variable domain: EAGVAQSPRYKIIEKRQSVAFWCNPISGHATLYWYQQILGQGPKLLIQFQNNGVVDDSQLPKDRFSAERLKGVDSTLKIQPAKLEDSAVYLCASSPRGTSSYNKQFFGPGTRLTVL.

This chain connects TRBV7-2 to TRBJ2-5; TRBD1 matches at 7 bases. CDR3 size: 14 residues. Germline loops: CDR1 SGHTA, CDR2 FQGNSA. V lost 5 bases to trimming and J lost 1 base; unmatched junction nucleotides: 4. CDR3 in amino acids: CASSRQGVQETQYF. The CDR3 bases are TGTGCCAGCAGCAGACAGGGAGTCCAAGAGACCCAGTACTTC.